The 27 T cell receptor beta chains listed next were all sequenced from one sample in a study of T cell responses to AZD1222 COVID-19 vaccine. Repertoires were generated with immunoSEQ multiplex PCR, while TCRdb's copy carries only in-frame clones and drops some. In the table there are 100,000 to 120,000 clones, about 85% of which are singletons. The sequences come from peripheral blood, collected on day 0 of AZD1222 vaccination. All receptors derive from an adult in good health.

This clone was recorded once. Other DNA sequences in this specimen translate into the identical CDR3. The chain joins TRBV27 to TRBJ2-3; D is unclear. The length of the CDR3 is 12 residues. V was trimmed by 6 bases and J by 6 bases, leaving 10 bases between them. CDR1 is MNHEY and CDR2 is SMNVEV in the germline V gene (reference sequence). This chain's CDR3 is CASSPGSDTQYF. DNA for the CDR3: TGTGCCAGCAGCCCCGGTTCCGATACGCAGTATTTT.

The V gene is TRBV28, the J gene TRBJ2-3; 7 nucleotides line up with TRBD1. The CDR3 length is 14 residues. Trimming at V came to 5 bases and at J to 2 bases, leaving 4 bases not matched to a gene. Germline CDR1 is MDHEN and CDR2 is SYDVKM. The CDR3 is CASSPGTVTDTQYF. The DNA of the CDR3 is TGTGCCAGCAGTCCCGGGACAGTCACAGATACGCAGTATTTT. The entire variable domain, with the rest obtained from reference TRBV28 and TRBJ2-3, is as follows: DVKVTQSSRYLVKRTGEKVFLECVQDMDHENMFWYRQDPGLGLRLIYFSYDVKMKEKGDIPEGYSVSREKKERFSLILESASTNQTSMYLCASSPGTVTDTQYFGPGTRLTVL.

The chain recombines TRBV18 with TRBJ2-7; 7 bases are a match to TRBD2. The CDR3 has 13 residues. The germline V gene encodes CDR1 KGHSH and CDR2 LQKENI. The V gene end was trimmed by 3 bases and the J gene end by 7 bases; junction bases not matched to a gene: 6. DNA of the CDR3: TGTGCCAGCTCACCCGGGGGGTATGCGGAGCAGTACTTC. Translating gives CASSPGGYAEQYF.

The rearrangement uses TRBV2 and TRBJ2-7, with D unresolved. Between the trimmed V and J ends, which lost 6 bases and 6 bases, there was a span of 18 bases. The CDR3 extends over 14 amino acids. Germline CDR1 reads SNHLY; CDR2 reads FYNNEI. CDR3 in DNA: TGTGCCAGCAGCCCCCGTGGAAACTTGCGCGAGCAGTACTTC. Residues: CASSPRGNLREQYF.

V is TRBV4-1 and J is TRBJ2-1, with 10 nucleotides matching TRBD2. J lost 0 bases, V lost 3 bases, and 11 bases had no gene match. The CDR3 length is 19 residues. Looked up from germline, CDR1 is MGHRA and CDR2 is YSYEKL. Here the CDR3 DNA reads TGCGCCAGCAGCCAGACCGGGACTAGCGTTTTAAGCTCCTACAATGAGCAGTTCTTC. Translated: CASSQTGTSVLSSYNEQFF.

A few counts support this clone. This sequence joins TRBV7-2 and TRBJ2-7, with 8 bases fitting TRBD1. This CDR3 comprises 13 residues. Germline values: CDR1 SGHTA, CDR2 FQGNSA. The V and J ends lost 5 bases and 3 bases, in that order; junction bases with no gene match: 3. CDR3 sequence reads: CASSLTGGYEQYF. CDR3 in DNA: TGTGCCAGCAGCCTAACAGGGGGCTACGAGCAGTACTTC.

V usage is TRBV12-3 or TRBV12-4 and J usage is TRBJ2-1; 7 bases are a match to TRBD1. This CDR3 has 12 residues. With V trimmed by 2 bases and J by 10 bases, 2 bases remained unmatched. CDR3 nucleotide sequence: TGTGCCAGCAGTTTACCGGACAGGGAGCAGTTCTTC. Its translation is CASSLPDREQFF.

Worth noting for this clone: The junction and the germline gene differ at one end; a read error may be behind it. This chain joins TRBV7-7 and TRBJ2-1, with D perhaps matching TRBD1 or TRBD2 (5 bases each). Per the germline V gene, CDR1 is SSHAT and CDR2 is FNYEAQ (reference sequence). The CDR3 sequence is 13 residues long. Here the CDR3 reads CASSLAGGNEQFF. CDR3 DNA sequence: TGTGCTAGCAGCTTAGCTGGGGGTAATGAGCAGTTCTTC.

The rearrangement uses TRBV7-9 and TRBJ2-2, with D uncertain. V lost 1 base and J 6 bases, leaving 6 bases between the germline ends. Germline CDR1 and CDR2: SEHNR and FQNEAQ (reference sequence). The length of the CDR3 is 13 residues. CDR3 loop: CASSLVGPGELFF. Here the CDR3 DNA reads TGTGCCAGCAGCTTAGTCGGGCCCGGGGAGCTGTTTTTT.

The V gene is TRBV27, the J gene TRBJ1-5; the D is unclear. The CDR3 consists of 14 residues. V lost 5 bases to trimming and J lost 1 base, with 9 bases between them. The germline CDR1 and CDR2 sequences are MNHEY and SMNVEV (reference sequence). The CDR3 coding sequence is TGTGCCAGCAGTAGGGCGGGGAGCAATCAGCCCCAGCATTTT. Translated: CASSRAGSNQPQHF.

The rearrangement uses TRBV28 and TRBJ1-2, with a weak D call TRBD1 (5 bases). CDR1 and CDR2 (germline): MDHEN, SYDVKM. Deletions cut 4 bases from V and 6 bases from J, with 9 bases between. The CDR3 runs 12 residues. The CDR3 region is CASSSGADGYTF. CDR3 DNA: TGTGCCAGCAGTTCCGGGGCAGATGGCTACACCTTC.

The chain has TRBV7-8 and TRBJ2-1, with D possibly being TRBD1 or TRBD2 (6 bases each). Germline V gives CDR1 SGHVS, CDR2 FQNEAQ. This CDR3 is built from 18 residues. V lost 2 bases to trimming and J lost 0 bases, with 17 bases between them. CDR3 residues: CASSLTGADIISYNEQFF. The CDR3 DNA reads as TGTGCCAGCAGCTTAACGGGGGCGGACATCATCTCCTACAATGAGCAGTTCTTC.

This rearrangement joins TRBV6-2 or TRBV6-3 to TRBJ1-2, with 7 bases fitting TRBD1. CDR1 and CDR2 from the germline V gene are MNHEY and SVGEGT. This CDR3 is built from 13 residues. The V and J ends lost 2 bases and 7 bases, in that order; junction bases with no gene match: 4. CDR3 sequence: CASSYRTGSGYTF. Written as DNA, the CDR3 is TGTGCCAGCAGTTACCGGACAGGCAGTGGCTACACCTTC.

V is TRBV11-2 and J is TRBJ1-1; possible D gene TRBD1, 5 bases. V was clipped by 1 base and J by 3 bases, with 9 bases between them. Germline V CDR1 and CDR2: SGHAT, FQNNGV. This CDR3 has 14 amino acids. The CDR3 sequence: CASSLGTHYTEAFF. In nucleotides, the CDR3 is TGTGCCAGCAGCTTAGGGACACACTACACTGAAGCTTTCTTT. Drawing the rest from reference TRBV11-2 and TRBJ1-1, the complete variable domain is EAGVAQSPRYKIIEKRQSVAFWCNPISGHATLYWYQQILGQGPKLLIQFQNNGVVDDSQLPKDRFSAERLKGVDSTLKIQPAKLEDSAVYLCASSLGTHYTEAFFGQGTRLTVV.

This sequence joins TRBV29-1 and TRBJ1-4; D gene ambiguous. The V end lost 7 bases, the J end lost 5 bases, and 5 bases lay between the germline ends. CDR3 length equals 10 residues. Germline CDR1 reads SQVTM; CDR2 reads ANQGSEA. The CDR3 sequence: CSAANEKLFF. CDR3 bases: TGCAGCGCGGCCAATGAAAAACTGTTTTTT. The variable domain in full, completed from reference TRBV29-1 and TRBJ1-4, reads SAVISQKPSRDICQRGTSLTIQCQVDSQVTMMFWYRQQPGQSLTLIATANQGSEATYESGFVIDKFPISRPNLTFSTLTVSNMSPEDSSIYLCSAANEKLFFGSGTQLSVL.

The table lists this clone with a count of one. V is TRBV5-1 and J is TRBJ1-1; perhaps TRBD1 as D (5 bases). The V gene's germline CDR1 is SGHRS and CDR2 YFSETQ. This CDR3 contains 16 residues. Trimming took off 0 bases at V and 1 base at J, with 13 bases between the two ends. In DNA, the CDR3 is TGCGCCAGCAGCTTGGCGAGGGCAGGGACGAACACTGAAGCTTTCTTT. Translation: CASSLARAGTNTEAFF.

The chain carries TRBV3-1 (or the pseudogene TRBV3-2) and TRBJ2-1; 8 bases line up with TRBD2. In germline, CDR1 is LGHDT, CDR2 YNNKEL (reference sequence). This CDR3 comprises 16 residues. With 4 bases clipped from V and 4 bases from J, the junction kept 9 bases outside the gene matches. The CDR3 nucleotides are TGTGCCAGCAGCCCAAGAGCGACGGGAGGGTACAATGAGCAGTTCTTC. This codes for CASSPRATGGYNEQFF.

This clone appeared once. CDR3 DNA: TGCGCCAGCAGATCCCGACAGGGACCCTACGAGCAGTACTTC. This encodes CASRSRQGPYEQYF. The gene calls are TRBV5-1 and TRBJ2-7, with TRBD1 identical over 7 bases. The CDR3 sequence is 14 residues long. Germline V gene lookup returns CDR1 SGHRS and CDR2 YFSETQ. V shed 5 bases and J 2 bases; nucleotides not matched to a gene: 7.

This clone has a count of ten or more. V gene TRBV5-1 combines with J gene TRBJ2-1; D possibly corresponds to TRBD1 (5 bases). The CDR3 is 15 residues long. Trimming took off 1 base at V and 0 bases at J, with 8 bases between the two ends. Per the germline V gene, CDR1 is SGHRS and CDR2 is YFSETQ. CDR3 nucleotide sequence: TGCGCCAGCAGCTTGACAGGCAGCTCCTACAATGAGCAGTTCTTC. It translates to CASSLTGSSYNEQFF.

The chain uses TRBV5-1 and TRBJ1-1, with D hard to call. V was cut by 4 bases and J by 1 base, with 11 bases left in between. Germline assignment: CDR1 SGHRS and CDR2 YFSETQ. CDR3 length: 14 residues. In DNA form, the CDR3 reads TGCGCCAGCAGCGTGGGTGTGGCGAACACTGAAGCTTTCTTT. This encodes CASSVGVANTEAFF.

This clone was detected once. V and J are TRBV7-9 and TRBJ2-4; possible D gene TRBD2, 6 bases. V was trimmed by 3 bases and J by 0 bases, leaving 9 bases between them. The CDR3 runs to 15 residues. Germline CDR1 reads SEHNR; CDR2 reads FQNEAQ (reference sequence). The CDR3 sequence is CASSFPGEAKNIQYF. In nucleotides, the CDR3 is TGTGCCAGCAGCTTCCCGGGGGAAGCCAAAAACATTCAGTACTTC.

The chain uses TRBV7-2 and TRBJ1-2, with TRBD1 identical over 9 bases. This CDR3 is 17 amino acids long. Looked up from germline, CDR1 is SGHTA and CDR2 is FQGNSA. Germline trimming cut 5 bases from V and 8 bases from J; bases unmatched to any gene: 18. CDR3: CASSAHPPITGGGGYTF. For the CDR3, the DNA is TGTGCCAGCAGCGCTCACCCTCCCATTACAGGGGGCGGGGGCTACACCTTC.

Here the CDR3 DNA reads TGTGCCAGCAGTGTTGGAGGAACAGATACGCAGTATTTT. It translates to CASSVGGTDTQYF. The V gene is TRBV6-4, the J gene TRBJ2-3, with TRBD2 as a possible D gene (5 bases). The CDR3 has 13 residues. Germline V gene lookup returns CDR1 MRHNA and CDR2 SNTAGT. With 4 bases removed from V and 3 bases from J, the gap between germline ends came to 8 bases.

The V gene is TRBV14, the J gene TRBJ2-1; 11 bases match TRBD2. The V segment lost 0 bases and the J segment 7 bases; nucleotides outside the gene matches: 2. This CDR3 comprises 15 residues. CDR1 SGHDN and CDR2 FVKESK come from the germline V gene. As DNA, the CDR3 is TGTGCCAGCAGCCAAGAACTAGCGGGAGCTAATGAGCAGTTCTTC. Amino acids: CASSQELAGANEQFF.

This clone was seen a single time. The chain has TRBV29-1 and TRBJ2-7; TRBD2 might be the D (6 bases). Germline V CDR1 and CDR2: SQVTM, ANQGSEA. Trimming shortened V by 2 bases and J by 5 bases, and 10 bases separated the two germline ends. This CDR3 contains 12 residues. CDR3 residues: CSVELGGHEQYF. The CDR3 DNA reads as TGCAGCGTTGAATTAGGAGGGCACGAGCAGTACTTC.

This chain links TRBV6-1 with TRBJ1-2; no reliable D call. CDR1 MNHNS and CDR2 SASEGT come from the germline V gene. The CDR3 is 14 amino acids. V was trimmed by 2 bases and J by 6 bases, leaving 13 bases between them. The CDR3: CASSEFRQADGYTF. For the CDR3, the DNA is TGTGCCAGCAGTGAATTTCGGCAGGCCGATGGCTACACCTTC.

This clone was seen more than once but under ten times. This sequence joins TRBV19 and TRBJ2-7; D gene unclear. The germline V gene has CDR1 LNHDA and CDR2 SQIVND (reference sequence). The CDR3 consists of 13 residues. V shed 7 bases and J shed 2 bases, with 12 bases lying between them. DNA of the CDR3: TGTGCCAGTAAGTCTGAAACTACCTACGAGCAGTACTTC. This sequence encodes CASKSETTYEQYF. The variable domain in full, completed from reference TRBV19 and TRBJ2-7, reads DGGITQSPKYLFRKEGQNVTLSCEQNLNHDAMYWYRQDPGQGLRLIYYSQIVNDFQKGDIAEGYSVSREKKESFPLTVTSAQKNPTAFYLCASKSETTYEQYFGPGTRLTVT.